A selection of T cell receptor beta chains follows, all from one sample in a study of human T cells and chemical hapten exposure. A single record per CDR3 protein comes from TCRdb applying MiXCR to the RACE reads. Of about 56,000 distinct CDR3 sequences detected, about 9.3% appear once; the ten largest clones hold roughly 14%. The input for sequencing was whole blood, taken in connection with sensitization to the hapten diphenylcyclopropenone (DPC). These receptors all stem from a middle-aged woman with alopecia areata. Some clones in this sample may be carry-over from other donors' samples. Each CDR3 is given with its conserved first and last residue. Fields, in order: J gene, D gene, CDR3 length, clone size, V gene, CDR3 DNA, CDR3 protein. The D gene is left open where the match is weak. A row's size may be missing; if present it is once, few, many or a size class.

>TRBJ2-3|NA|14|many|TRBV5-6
TGTGCCAGCAGCTTCTGGCAGGAGCCAGATACGCAGTATTTT
CASSFWQEPDTQYF
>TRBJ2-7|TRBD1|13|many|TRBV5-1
TGCGCCAGCAGCTGGGGGACAGGGTACGAGCAGTACTTC
CASSWGTGYEQYF
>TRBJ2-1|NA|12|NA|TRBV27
TGTGCCAGCAGTTTGACCCGTCATGAGCAGTTCTTC
CASSLTRHEQFF
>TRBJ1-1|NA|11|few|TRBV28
TGTGCCAGCAGTTTAACGACTGAAGCTTTCTTT
CASSLTTEAFF
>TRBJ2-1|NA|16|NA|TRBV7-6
TGTGCCAGCAGCCCCTTCTCGGGCTCTACCTACAATGAGCAGTTCTTC
CASSPFSGSTYNEQFF
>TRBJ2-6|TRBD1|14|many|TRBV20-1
TGCAGTGCTGACAGGGGGACTGGGGCCAACGTCCTGACTTTC
CSADRGTGANVLTF
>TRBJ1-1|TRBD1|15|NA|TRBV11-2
TGTGCCAGCAGCCGAACAGGGGGGAGGGCCACTGAAGCTTTCTTT
CASSRTGGRATEAFF
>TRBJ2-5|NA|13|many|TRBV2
TGTGCCAGCAAGCGGGACAGGCAAGAGACCCAGTACTTC
CASKRDRQETQYF
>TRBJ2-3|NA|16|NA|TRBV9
TGTGCCAGCAGCGTAGATCTATCGTTGAGAACAGATACGCAGTATTTT
CASSVDLSLRTDTQYF
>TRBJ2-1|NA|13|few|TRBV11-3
TGTGCCAGCAGCCCGAGACCCGGAGGGGAGCAGTTCTTC
CASSPRPGGEQFF
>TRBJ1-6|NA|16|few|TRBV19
TGTGCCAGTAGTGCCAGGGAGAGCTCCTATAATTCACCCCTCCACTTT
CASSARESSYNSPLHF
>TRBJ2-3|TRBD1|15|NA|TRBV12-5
TGTGCTAGTGGCTTCGGACAGGGCAGCACAGATACGCAGTATTTT
CASGFGQGSTDTQYF
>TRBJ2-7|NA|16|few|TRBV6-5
TGTGCCAGCAGTACCCGAGGGGGGTTAAGCTCCTACGAGCAGTACTTC
CASSTRGGLSSYEQYF
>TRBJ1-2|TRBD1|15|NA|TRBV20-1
TGCAGTGCCAGTCCCCGGACAGGAGGTGTCTATGGCTACACCTTC
CSASPRTGGVYGYTF
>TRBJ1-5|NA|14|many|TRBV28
TGTGCCAGCAGTCACAGGGTAGGCCTTCAGCCCCAGCATTTT
CASSHRVGLQPQHF
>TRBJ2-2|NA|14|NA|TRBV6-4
TGTGCCAGCCGTCTGGGGGGAGACACCGGGGAGCTGTTTTTT
CASRLGGDTGELFF
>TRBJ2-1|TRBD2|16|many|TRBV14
TGTGCCAGCAGCCAAGAGCGGGGGGGCCGGTACAATGAGCAGTTCTTC
CASSQERGGRYNEQFF
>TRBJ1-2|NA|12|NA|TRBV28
TGTGCCAGCAGCACCTTACCCCCCGGCTACACCTTC
CASSTLPPGYTF
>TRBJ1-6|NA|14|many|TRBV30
TGTGCCTGGAGTCGTGAAGGGGTTGGTTCACCCCTCCACTTT
CAWSREGVGSPLHF
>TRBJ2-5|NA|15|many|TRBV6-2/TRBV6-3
TGTGCCAGCAGTTACGTAGGATCCCCCCAAGAGACCCAGTACTTC
CASSYVGSPQETQYF
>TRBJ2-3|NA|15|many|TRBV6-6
TGTGCCAGCAGTCTCACCCCTCCTGGCACAGATACGCAGTATTTT
CASSLTPPGTDTQYF
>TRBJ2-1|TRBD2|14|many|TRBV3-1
TGTGCCAGCACCAGGGGACTAGACTACAATGAGCAGTTCTTC
CASTRGLDYNEQFF
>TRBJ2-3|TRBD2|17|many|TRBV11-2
TGTGCCAGCAGCTTGAATGGAGCGGGGGCCAAGACAGATACGCAGTATTTT
CASSLNGAGAKTDTQYF
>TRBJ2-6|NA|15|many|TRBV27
TGTGCCAGCAGCCGAGGGGAATCTGGGGCCAACGTCCTGACTTTC
CASSRGESGANVLTF
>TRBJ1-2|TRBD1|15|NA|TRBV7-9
TGTGCCAGCAGCCAGGCGACAGGGGGCATCTATGGCTACACCTTC
CASSQATGGIYGYTF
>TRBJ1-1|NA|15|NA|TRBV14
TGTGCCAGCAGCCAAGATAGGGTCCTGGGGACTGAAGCTTTCTTT
CASSQDRVLGTEAFF
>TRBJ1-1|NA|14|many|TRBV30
TGTGCCTGGAGCGGGCGGGGGGTAGGCACTGAAGCTTTCTTT
CAWSGRGVGTEAFF
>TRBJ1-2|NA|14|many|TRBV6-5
TGTGCCAGCACCCGCCAAAGGGGCAACTATGGCTACACCTTC
CASTRQRGNYGYTF
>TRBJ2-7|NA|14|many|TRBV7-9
TGTGCCAGCAGCCATAGAGGAGTTCACTACGAGCAGTACTTC
CASSHRGVHYEQYF
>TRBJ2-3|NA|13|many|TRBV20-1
TGCAGTGCTAGTGGGACCGATTGGAATACGCAGTATTTT
CSASGTDWNTQYF
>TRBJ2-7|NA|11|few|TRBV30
TGTGCCTGGAGAGGCCTCCACGAGCAGTACTTC
CAWRGLHEQYF
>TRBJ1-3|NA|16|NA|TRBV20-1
TGCAGTGCTAGAGATTTATGGCAGGGCCCTGGAAACACCATATATTTT
CSARDLWQGPGNTIYF
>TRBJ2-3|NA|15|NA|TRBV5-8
TGTGCCAGCAGCTCCGCGGCCAGGAGCACAGATACGCAGTATTTT
CASSSAARSTDTQYF
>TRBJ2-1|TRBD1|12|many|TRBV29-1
TGCAGCGTTGACGACAGGGGGGATGAGCAGTTCTTC
CSVDDRGDEQFF
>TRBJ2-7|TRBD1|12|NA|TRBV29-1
TGCAGCGTGGGGGACAGGGGGCACGAGCAGTACTTC
CSVGDRGHEQYF
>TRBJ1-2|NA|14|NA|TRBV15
TGTGCCACCAGCAGAGCGGGACACAGCTATGGCTACACCTTC
CATSRAGHSYGYTF
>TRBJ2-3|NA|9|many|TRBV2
TGTGCCAGCAGTGATACTAAGTATTTT
CASSDTKYF
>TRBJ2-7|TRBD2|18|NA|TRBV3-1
TGTGCCAGCAGCCAAGATAGGTGGACTAGCCGAGCCCCCTACGAGCAGTACTTC
CASSQDRWTSRAPYEQYF
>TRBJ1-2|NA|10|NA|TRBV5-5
TGTGCCAGCAGCCGATATGGCTACACCTTC
CASSRYGYTF
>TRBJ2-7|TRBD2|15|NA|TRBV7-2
TGTGCCAGCAGCTCTAGGACTAGCGGAGATTACGAGCAGTACTTC
CASSSRTSGDYEQYF
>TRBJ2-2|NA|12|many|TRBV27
TGTGCCAGCAGTTTTAGAACCGGGGAGCTGTTTTTT
CASSFRTGELFF
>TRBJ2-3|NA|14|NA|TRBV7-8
TGTGCCAGCCAGACAGGAGGGATCACAGATACGCAGTATTTT
CASQTGGITDTQYF
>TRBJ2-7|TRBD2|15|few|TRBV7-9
TGTGCCAGCAGCAAACTAGCGGGGAGCTCCTACGAGCAGTACTTC
CASSKLAGSSYEQYF
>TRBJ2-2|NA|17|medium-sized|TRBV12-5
TGTGCTAGTGGTTTGGACACCATGGGACACAACACCGGGGAGCTGTTTTTT
CASGLDTMGHNTGELFF
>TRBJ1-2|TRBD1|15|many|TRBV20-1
TGCAGTGCTAGAGATGACAGGGGGCCTAGCTATGGCTACACCTTC
CSARDDRGPSYGYTF
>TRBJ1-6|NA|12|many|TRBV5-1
TGCGCCAGCAGCTCGGACTTGGTATCCCTCCACTTT
CASSSDLVSLHF
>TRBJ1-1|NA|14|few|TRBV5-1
TGCGCCAGCAGCTACCAGGGGTTTGACACTGAAGCTTTCTTT
CASSYQGFDTEAFF
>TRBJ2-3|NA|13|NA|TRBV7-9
TGTGTCAGCAGCTCCCCTCCCACAGATACGCAGTATTTT
CVSSSPPTDTQYF
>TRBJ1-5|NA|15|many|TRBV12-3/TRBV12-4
TGTGCCAGCAGTTTAAAGGGTTATAGCAATCAGCCCCAGCATTTT
CASSLKGYSNQPQHF
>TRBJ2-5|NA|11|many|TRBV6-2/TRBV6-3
TGTGCCAGCAGTTCGTCAGAGACCCAGTACTTC
CASSSSETQYF
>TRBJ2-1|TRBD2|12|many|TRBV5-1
TGCGCCAGCAGCTTGGGGCGGGAGGAGCAGTTCTTC
CASSLGREEQFF
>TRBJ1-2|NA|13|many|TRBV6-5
TGTGCCAGCAGTACCGGGACCGACATTGGCTACACCTTC
CASSTGTDIGYTF
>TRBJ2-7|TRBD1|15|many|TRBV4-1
TGCGCCAGCAGCCAAGTCGGGACAGGGGGCTACGAGCAGTACTTC
CASSQVGTGGYEQYF